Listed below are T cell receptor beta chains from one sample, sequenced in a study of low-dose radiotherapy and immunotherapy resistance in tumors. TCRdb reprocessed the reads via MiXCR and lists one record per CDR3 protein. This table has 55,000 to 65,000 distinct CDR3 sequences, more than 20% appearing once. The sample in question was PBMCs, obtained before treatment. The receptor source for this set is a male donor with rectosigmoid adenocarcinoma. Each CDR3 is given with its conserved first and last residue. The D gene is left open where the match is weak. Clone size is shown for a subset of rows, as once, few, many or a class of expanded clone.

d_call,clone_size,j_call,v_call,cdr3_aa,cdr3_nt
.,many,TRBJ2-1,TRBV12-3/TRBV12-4,CASSQSTNEQFF,TGTGCCAGCAGTCAATCAACAAATGAGCAGTTCTTC
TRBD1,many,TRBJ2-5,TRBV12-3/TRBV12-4,CASSFRDRETQYF,TGTGCCAGCAGTTTCAGGGACAGAGAGACCCAGTACTTC
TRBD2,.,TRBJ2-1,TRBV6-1,CASSELGSGRIYNEQFF,TGTGCCAGCAGTGAATTGGGTAGCGGGAGAATCTACAATGAGCAGTTCTTC
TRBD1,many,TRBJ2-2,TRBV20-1,CSASRRQGRSGELFF,TGCAGTGCTAGTAGAAGACAGGGGAGATCCGGGGAGCTGTTTTTT
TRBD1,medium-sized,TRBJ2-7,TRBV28,CASWLGGTGGSEQYF,TGTGCCAGTTGGCTCGGAGGGACAGGGGGGAGCGAGCAGTACTTC
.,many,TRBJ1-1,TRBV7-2,CASGTQSTIPNTEAFF,TGTGCCAGCGGTACGCAGAGTACTATCCCGAACACTGAAGCTTTCTTT
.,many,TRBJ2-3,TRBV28,CASSSPGGGADTQYF,TGTGCCAGCAGTTCACCAGGGGGGGGTGCAGATACGCAGTATTTT
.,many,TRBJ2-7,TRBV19,CASKEGSEQYF,TGTGCCAGTAAAGAGGGGAGCGAGCAGTACTTC
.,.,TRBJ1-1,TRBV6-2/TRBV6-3,CASRPSVNTEAFF,TGTGCCAGCAGGCCCTCGGTGAACACTGAAGCTTTCTTT
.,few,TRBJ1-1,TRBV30,CAWRLGGLYTEAFF,TGTGCCTGGAGGCTGGGGGGGTTGTACACTGAAGCTTTCTTT
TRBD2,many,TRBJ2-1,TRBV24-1,CATSEKAGAYNEQFF,TGTGCCACCAGTGAAAAAGCGGGAGCCTACAATGAGCAGTTCTTC
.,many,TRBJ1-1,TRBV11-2,CASSRRERYAEAFF,TGTGCCAGCAGCCGAAGGGAGAGATACGCTGAAGCTTTCTTT
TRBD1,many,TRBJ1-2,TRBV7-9,CASSTQGAHGYTF,TGTGCCAGCTCCACACAGGGGGCGCATGGCTACACCTTC
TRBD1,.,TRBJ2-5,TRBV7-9,CASSLAAGTGGRETQYF,TGTGCCAGCAGCTTAGCTGCCGGGACAGGGGGCCGGGAGACCCAGTACTTC
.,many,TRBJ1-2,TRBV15,CATSTTQGGDYGYTF,TGTGCCACCAGCACTACCCAGGGAGGGGACTATGGCTACACCTTC
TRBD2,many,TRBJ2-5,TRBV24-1,CATSESGLAYETQYF,TGTGCCACCAGTGAATCGGGACTAGCGTATGAGACCCAGTACTTC
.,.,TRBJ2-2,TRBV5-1,CASSPRDANTGELFF,TGCGCCAGCAGTCCGCGTGACGCGAACACCGGGGAGCTGTTTTTT
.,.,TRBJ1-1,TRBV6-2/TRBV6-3,CASSYPPGVGAFF,TGTGCCAGCAGTTACCCCCCCGGGGTCGGAGCTTTCTTT
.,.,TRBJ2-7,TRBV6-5,CASRSGTASSYEQYF,TGTGCCAGCAGATCCGGGACTGCGAGCTCCTACGAGCAGTACTTC
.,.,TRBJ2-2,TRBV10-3,CAIGPVQQTDTGELFF,TGTGCCATCGGCCCGGTGCAGCAGACTGACACCGGGGAGCTGTTTTTT
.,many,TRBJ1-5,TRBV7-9,CASRRDGSNQPQHF,TGTGCCAGCAGACGGGACGGCAGCAATCAGCCCCAGCATTTT
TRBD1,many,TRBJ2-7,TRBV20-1,CSAPTGGPFEQYF,TGCAGTGCCCCAACAGGGGGCCCGTTCGAGCAGTACTTC
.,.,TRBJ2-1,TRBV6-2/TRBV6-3,CASSSRAPNYNEQFF,TGTGCCAGCTCTTCTCGAGCGCCGAACTACAATGAGCAGTTCTTC
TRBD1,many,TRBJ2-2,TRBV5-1,CASSSNRGNTGELFF,TGCGCCAGCAGCTCAAACAGGGGGAACACCGGGGAGCTGTTTTTT
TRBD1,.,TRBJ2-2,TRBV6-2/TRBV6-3,CANRGLNTGELFF,TGTGCCAACAGGGGGCTGAACACCGGGGAGCTGTTTTTT
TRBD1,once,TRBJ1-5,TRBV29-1,CSVLQGAGQPQHF,TGCAGCGTTCTACAGGGGGCCGGGCAGCCCCAGCATTTT
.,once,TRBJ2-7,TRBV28,CASSPPNLAAHEQYF,TGTGCCAGCAGTCCCCCTAACCTAGCCGCACACGAGCAGTACTTC
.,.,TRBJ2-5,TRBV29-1,CSAGTPEMETQYF,TGCAGCGCTGGGACCCCCGAGATGGAGACCCAGTACTTC
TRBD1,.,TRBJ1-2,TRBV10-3,CAINPGTGAYYGYTF,TGTGCCATCAATCCCGGGACAGGGGCGTACTATGGCTACACCTTC
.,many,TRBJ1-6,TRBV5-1,CASSLTINSPPLHF,TGCGCCAGCAGCTTGACAATTAACTCCCCACCCCTCCACTTT
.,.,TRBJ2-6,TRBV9,CASSPSHSGANVLTF,TGTGCCAGCTCTCCCAGCCACTCTGGGGCCAACGTCCTGACTTTC
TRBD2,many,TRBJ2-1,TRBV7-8,CASSNSGGARDEQFF,TGTGCCAGCTCGAATAGCGGGGGGGCGAGGGATGAGCAGTTCTTC
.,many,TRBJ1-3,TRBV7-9,CASSARTEGNTIYF,TGTGCCAGCAGCGCCCGGACAGAAGGAAACACCATATATTTT
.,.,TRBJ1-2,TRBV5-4,CASSVGNVQLYGYTF,TGTGCCAGCAGCGTGGGAAATGTCCAACTCTATGGCTACACCTTC
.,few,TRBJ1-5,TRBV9,CASSLGGAGNQPQHF,TGTGCCAGCAGCTTAGGGGGGGCAGGCAATCAGCCCCAGCATTTT
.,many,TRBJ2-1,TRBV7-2,CASSFSGYNEQFF,TGTGCCAGCAGCTTTAGTGGGTACAATGAGCAGTTCTTC
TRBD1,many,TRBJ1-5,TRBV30,CAWSVYRGNQPQHF,TGTGCCTGGAGTGTATACAGGGGGAATCAGCCCCAGCATTTT
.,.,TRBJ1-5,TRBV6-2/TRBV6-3,CASSHGWAGGNQPQHF,TGTGCCAGCAGCCACGGGTGGGCCGGGGGAAATCAGCCCCAGCATTTT
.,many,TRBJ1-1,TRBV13,CASSLRHEAFF,TGTGCCAGCAGCCTAAGACATGAAGCTTTCTTT
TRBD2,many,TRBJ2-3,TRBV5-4,CASSSLAGGPDTQYF,TGTGCCAGCAGCTCTCTAGCGGGGGGGCCAGATACGCAGTATTTT
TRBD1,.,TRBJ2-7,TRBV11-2,CASSLGTGAKIQYF,TGTGCCAGCAGCTTAGGGACAGGGGCTAAGATTCAGTACTTC
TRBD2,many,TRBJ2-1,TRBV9,CASSVEGGSYNEQFF,TGTGCCAGCAGCGTTGAGGGAGGGTCCTACAATGAGCAGTTCTTC
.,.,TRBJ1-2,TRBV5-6,CASSLDGRTTYGYTF,TGTGCCAGCAGCTTGGATGGCAGGACTACCTATGGCTACACCTTC
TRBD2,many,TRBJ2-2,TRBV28,CASSPTPALAEPNTGELFF,TGTGCCAGCAGCCCCACGCCGGCTCTAGCGGAGCCGAACACCGGGGAGCTGTTTTTT
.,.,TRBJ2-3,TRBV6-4,CASSDSSADTQYF,TGTGCCAGCAGTGACTCGAGCGCAGATACGCAGTATTTT
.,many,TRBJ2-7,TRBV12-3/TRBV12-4,CASSSQGISYEQYF,TGTGCCAGCAGTTCCCAGGGAATCTCCTACGAGCAGTACTTC
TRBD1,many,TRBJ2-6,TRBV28,CASVRTGGSGANVLTF,TGTGCCAGCGTTCGGACAGGGGGCTCTGGGGCCAACGTCCTGACTTTC
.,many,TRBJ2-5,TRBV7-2,CASSPLAQETQYF,TGTGCCAGCAGCCCCCTGGCCCAGGAGACCCAGTACTTC
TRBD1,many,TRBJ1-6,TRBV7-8,CASRSRDRGPNSPLHF,TGTGCCAGCAGATCCCGAGACAGGGGACCAAATTCACCCCTCCACTTT
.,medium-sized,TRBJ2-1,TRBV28,CASSLFGRTNNEQFF,TGTGCCAGCAGTTTATTCGGGCGGACGAACAATGAGCAGTTCTTC
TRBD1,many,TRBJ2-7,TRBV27,CASSLATGNYEQYF,TGTGCCAGCAGTTTAGCGACAGGGAACTACGAGCAGTACTTC
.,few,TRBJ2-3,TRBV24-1,CATSDLNRGADTQYF,TGTGCCACCAGTGACCTCAACCGCGGGGCAGATACGCAGTATTTT
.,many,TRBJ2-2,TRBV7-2,CASSSQMGGRTGELFF,TGTGCCAGCAGCTCCCAGATGGGGGGGCGGACCGGGGAGCTGTTTTTT
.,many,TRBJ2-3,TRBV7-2,CASSSSRGTDTQYF,TGTGCCAGCAGCTCGTCCAGGGGCACAGATACGCAGTATTTT
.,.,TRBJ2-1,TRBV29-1,CSVEQQTYNEQFF,TGCAGCGTTGAACAACAGACCTACAATGAGCAGTTCTTC
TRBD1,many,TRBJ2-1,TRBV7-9,CASSTPRDRGYNEQFF,TGTGCCAGCAGCACCCCGCGGGACAGGGGGTACAATGAGCAGTTCTTC
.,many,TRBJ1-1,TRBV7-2,CASSFARSNTEAFF,TGTGCCAGCAGCTTTGCTAGGTCGAACACTGAAGCTTTCTTT
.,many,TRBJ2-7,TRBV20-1,CSARLENEQYF,TGCAGTGCTAGATTAGAAAACGAGCAGTACTTC